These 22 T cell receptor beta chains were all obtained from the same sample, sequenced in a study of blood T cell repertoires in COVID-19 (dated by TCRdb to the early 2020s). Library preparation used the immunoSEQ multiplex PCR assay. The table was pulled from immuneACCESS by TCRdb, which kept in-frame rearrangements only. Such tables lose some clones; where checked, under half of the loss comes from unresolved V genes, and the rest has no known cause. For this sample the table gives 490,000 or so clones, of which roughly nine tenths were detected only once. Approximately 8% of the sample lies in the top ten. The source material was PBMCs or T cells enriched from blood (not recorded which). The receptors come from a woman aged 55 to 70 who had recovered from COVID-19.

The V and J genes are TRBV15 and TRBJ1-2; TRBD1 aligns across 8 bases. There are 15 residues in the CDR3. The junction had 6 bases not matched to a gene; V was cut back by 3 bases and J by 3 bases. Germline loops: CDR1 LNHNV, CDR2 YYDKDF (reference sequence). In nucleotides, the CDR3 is TGTGCCACCAGCAGGGACGGACAGGGAGACTATGGCTACACCTTC. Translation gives CATSRDGQGDYGYTF.

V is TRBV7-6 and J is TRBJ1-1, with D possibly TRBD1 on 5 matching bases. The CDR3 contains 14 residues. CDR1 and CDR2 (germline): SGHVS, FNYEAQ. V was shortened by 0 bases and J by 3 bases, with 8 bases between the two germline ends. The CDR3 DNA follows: TGTGCCAGCAGCTTAGCGGGGGAGGACACTGAAGCTTTCTTT. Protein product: CASSLAGEDTEAFF.

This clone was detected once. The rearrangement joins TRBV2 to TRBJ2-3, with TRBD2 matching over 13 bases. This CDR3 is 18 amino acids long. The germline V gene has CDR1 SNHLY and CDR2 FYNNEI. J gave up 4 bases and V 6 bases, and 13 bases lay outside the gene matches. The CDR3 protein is CASSILPGLAGSADTQYF. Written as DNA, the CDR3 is TGTGCCAGCAGCATATTGCCGGGACTAGCGGGGTCTGCAGATACGCAGTATTTT.

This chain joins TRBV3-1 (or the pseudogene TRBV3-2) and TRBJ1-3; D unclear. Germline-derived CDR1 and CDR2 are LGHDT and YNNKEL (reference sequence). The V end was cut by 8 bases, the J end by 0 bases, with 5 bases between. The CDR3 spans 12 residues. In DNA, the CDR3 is TGTGCCAGCTGCGTCTCTGGAAACACCATATATTTT. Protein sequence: CASCVSGNTIYF.

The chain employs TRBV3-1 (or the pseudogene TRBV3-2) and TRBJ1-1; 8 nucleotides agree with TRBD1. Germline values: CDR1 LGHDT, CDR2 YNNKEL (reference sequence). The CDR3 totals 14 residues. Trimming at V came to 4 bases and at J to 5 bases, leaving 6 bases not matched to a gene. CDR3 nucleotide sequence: TGTGCCAGCAGCCCCAGACAGGGGCCTACTGAAGCTTTCTTT. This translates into CASSPRQGPTEAFF.

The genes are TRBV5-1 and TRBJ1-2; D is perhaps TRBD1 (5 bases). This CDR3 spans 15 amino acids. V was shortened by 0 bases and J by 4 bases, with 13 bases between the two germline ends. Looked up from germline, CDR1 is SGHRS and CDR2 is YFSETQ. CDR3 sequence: CASSLEHTGTYGYTF. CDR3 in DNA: TGCGCCAGCAGCTTGGAGCATACAGGTACCTATGGCTACACCTTC.

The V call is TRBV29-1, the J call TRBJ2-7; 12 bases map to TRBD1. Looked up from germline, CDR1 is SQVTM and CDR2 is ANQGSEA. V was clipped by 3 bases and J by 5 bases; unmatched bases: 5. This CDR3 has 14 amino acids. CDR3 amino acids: CSVEGGQGANEQYF. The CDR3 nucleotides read TGCAGCGTTGAGGGGGGACAGGGGGCCAACGAGCAGTACTTC.

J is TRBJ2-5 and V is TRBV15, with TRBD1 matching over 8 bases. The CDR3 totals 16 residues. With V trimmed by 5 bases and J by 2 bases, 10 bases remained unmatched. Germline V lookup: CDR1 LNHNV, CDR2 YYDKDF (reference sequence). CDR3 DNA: TGTGCCACCAGCGGATTACTGACAGGGGAACAAGAGACCCAGTACTTC. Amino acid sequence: CATSGLLTGEQETQYF.

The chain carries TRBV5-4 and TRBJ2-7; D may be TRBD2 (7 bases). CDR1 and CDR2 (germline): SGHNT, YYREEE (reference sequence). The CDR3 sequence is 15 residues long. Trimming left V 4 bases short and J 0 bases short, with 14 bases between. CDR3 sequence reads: CASSQKAGASYEQYV. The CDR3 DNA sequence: TGTGCCAGCAGCCAGAAGGCGGGGGCCTCCTACGAGCAGTACGTC.

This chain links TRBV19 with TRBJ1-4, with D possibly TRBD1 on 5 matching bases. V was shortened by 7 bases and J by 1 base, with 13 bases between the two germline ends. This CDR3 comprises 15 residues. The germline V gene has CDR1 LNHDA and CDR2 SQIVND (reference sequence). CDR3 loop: CASTPGGGTNEKLFF. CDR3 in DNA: TGTGCCAGTACCCCCGGGGGGGGAACTAATGAAAAACTGTTTTTT.

CDR3 loop: CASSFRGLTTEAFF. CDR3 sequence (DNA): TGTGCCAGCAGCTTCAGGGGGCTTACGACTGAAGCTTTCTTT. The genes are TRBV3-1 (or the pseudogene TRBV3-2) and TRBJ1-1, with 8 positions matching TRBD1. CDR1 is LGHDT, CDR2 YNNKEL, per germline (reference sequence). Unmatched junction bases numbered 7, after V lost 5 bases and J lost 5 bases. This CDR3 is 14 amino acids long.

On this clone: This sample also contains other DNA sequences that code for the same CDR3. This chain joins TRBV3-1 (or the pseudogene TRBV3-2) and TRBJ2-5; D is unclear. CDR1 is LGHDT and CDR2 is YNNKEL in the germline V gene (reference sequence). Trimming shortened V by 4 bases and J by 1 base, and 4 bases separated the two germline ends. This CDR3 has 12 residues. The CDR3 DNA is TGTGCCAGCAGCCTCCTCCAAGAGACCCAGTACTTC. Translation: CASSLLQETQYF.

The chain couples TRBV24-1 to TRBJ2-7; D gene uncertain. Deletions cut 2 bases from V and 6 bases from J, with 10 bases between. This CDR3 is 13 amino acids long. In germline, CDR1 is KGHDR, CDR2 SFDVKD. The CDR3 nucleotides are TGTGCCACCAGTGATTCCCGGGTGGTCGAGCAGTACGTC. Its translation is CATSDSRVVEQYV.

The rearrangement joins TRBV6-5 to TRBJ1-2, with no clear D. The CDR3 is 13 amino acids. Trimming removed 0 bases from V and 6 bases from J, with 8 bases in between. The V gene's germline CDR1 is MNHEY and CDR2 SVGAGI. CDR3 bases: TGTGCCAGCAGTTACTCTCGGGATGATGGCTACACCTTC. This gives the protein CASSYSRDDGYTF.

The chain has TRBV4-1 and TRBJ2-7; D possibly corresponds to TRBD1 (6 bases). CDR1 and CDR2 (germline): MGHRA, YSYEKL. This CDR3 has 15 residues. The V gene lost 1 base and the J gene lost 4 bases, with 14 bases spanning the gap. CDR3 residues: CASSQATGRTYEQYF. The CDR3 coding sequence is TGCGCCAGCAGCCAAGCGACAGGAAGAACTTACGAGCAGTACTTC.

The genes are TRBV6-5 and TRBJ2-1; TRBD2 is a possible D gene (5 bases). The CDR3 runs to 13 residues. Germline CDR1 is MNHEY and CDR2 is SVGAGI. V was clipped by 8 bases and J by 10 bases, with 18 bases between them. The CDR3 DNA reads TGTGCCAGCGCCACGGGATTCCTTAACGAGCAGTTCTTC. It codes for CASATGFLNEQFF.

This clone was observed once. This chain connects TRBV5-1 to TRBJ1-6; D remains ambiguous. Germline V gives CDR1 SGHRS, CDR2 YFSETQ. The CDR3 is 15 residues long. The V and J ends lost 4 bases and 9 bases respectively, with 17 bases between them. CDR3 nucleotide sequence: TGCGCCAGCAGCCTAGCGGGTATGGGTCGTTCACCCCTCCACTTT. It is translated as CASSLAGMGRSPLHF. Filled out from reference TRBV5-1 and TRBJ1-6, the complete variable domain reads KAGVTQTPRYLIKTRGQQVTLSCSPISGHRSVSWYQQTPGQGLQFLFEYFSETQRNKGNFPGRFSGRQFSNSRSEMNVSTLELGDSALYLCASSLAGMGRSPLHFGNGTRLTVT.

The DNA for the CDR3 is TGTGCCTGGAGTAGACAGGGGGCGGATGAGCAGTTCTTC. Amino acid sequence: CAWSRQGADEQFF. The chain couples TRBV30 to TRBJ2-1; 10 nucleotides match TRBD1. Germline values: CDR1 GTSNPN, CDR2 SVGIG (reference sequence). CDR3 length: 13 amino acids. V lost 2 bases to trimming and J lost 8 bases; unmatched junction nucleotides: 3.

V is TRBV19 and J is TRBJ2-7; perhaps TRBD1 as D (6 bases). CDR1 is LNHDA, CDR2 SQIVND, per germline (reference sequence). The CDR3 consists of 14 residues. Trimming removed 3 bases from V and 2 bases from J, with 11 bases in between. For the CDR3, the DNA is TGTGCCAGTAGTATCTCGGCAGGGGCCTACGAGCAGTACTTC. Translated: CASSISAGAYEQYF.

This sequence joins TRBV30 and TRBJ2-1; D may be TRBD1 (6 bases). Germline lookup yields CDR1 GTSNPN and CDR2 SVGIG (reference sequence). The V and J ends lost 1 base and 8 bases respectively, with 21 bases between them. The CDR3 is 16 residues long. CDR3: CAWSAPGTRLTDEQFF. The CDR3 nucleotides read TGTGCCTGGAGTGCCCCCGGGACAAGGCTAACGGATGAGCAGTTCTTC.

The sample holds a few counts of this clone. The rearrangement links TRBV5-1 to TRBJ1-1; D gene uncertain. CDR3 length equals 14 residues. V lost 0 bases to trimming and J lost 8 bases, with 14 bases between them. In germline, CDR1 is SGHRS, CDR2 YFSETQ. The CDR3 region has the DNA TGCGCCAGCAGCTTGGAAGGCGGGCCGAGGGAAGCTTTCTTT. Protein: CASSLEGGPREAFF.

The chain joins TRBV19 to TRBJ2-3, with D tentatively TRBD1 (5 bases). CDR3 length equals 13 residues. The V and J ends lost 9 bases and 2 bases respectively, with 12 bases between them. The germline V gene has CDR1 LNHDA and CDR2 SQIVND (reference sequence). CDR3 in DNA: TGTGCCAGCGAGAGCAGGGTCACAGATACGCAGTATTTT. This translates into CASESRVTDTQYF.